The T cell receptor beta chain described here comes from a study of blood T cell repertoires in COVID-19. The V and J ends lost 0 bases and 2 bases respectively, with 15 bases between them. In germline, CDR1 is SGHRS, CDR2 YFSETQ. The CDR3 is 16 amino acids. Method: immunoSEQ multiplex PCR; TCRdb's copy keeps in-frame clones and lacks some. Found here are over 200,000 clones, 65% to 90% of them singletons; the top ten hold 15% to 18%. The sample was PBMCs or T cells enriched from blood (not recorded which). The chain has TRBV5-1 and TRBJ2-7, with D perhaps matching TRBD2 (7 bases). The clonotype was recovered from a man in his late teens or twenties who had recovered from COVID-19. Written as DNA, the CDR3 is TGCGCCAGCAGCTTGGAAACCGGGGGGCCGCCCTACGAGCAGTACTTC. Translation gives CASSLETGGPPYEQYF.